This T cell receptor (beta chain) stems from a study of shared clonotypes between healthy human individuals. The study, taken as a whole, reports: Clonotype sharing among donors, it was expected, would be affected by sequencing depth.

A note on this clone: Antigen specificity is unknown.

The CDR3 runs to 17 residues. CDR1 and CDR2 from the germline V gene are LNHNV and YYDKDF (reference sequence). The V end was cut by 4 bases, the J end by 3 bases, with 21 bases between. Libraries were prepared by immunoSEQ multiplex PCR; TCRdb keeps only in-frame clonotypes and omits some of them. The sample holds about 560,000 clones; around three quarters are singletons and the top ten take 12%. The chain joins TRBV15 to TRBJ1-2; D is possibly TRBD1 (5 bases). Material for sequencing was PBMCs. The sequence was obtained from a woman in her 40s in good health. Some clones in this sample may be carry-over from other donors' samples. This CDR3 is CATSKTKTGPGHYGYTF. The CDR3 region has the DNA TGTGCCACCAGCAAGACTAAAACCGGACCGGGGCACTATGGCTACACCTTC.